The clone carrying this TCR beta chain was seen once. Its antigen is unidentified. A much larger clone sits a single nucleotide away, making a read error possible. Trimming took 5 bases from V and 1 from J, leaving 12 bases between them. The germline V gene encodes CDR1 LGHNT and CDR2 FRNRAP. There are 14 residues in the CDR3. Time point described: newly diagnosed GD, antithyroid drugs for less than 3 months. The TCR library used RNA extracted from PBMCs. This specimen belongs to a study of regulatory T cells in long-lasting Graves disease. Study results and limitations: Segments TRBV28, TRBJ1-2 and TRBJ2-5 showed preferential usage in persistent disease.

Combining iRepertoire HTBI primers with Arm-PCR of CDR3 regions, the authors built TCR beta libraries. Each CDR3 protein gets one entry after TCRdb re-called the multiplex PCR reads with MiXCR. Of about 540,000 distinct CDR3 sequences in the sample, approximately 13% were seen once. The same sample was also used in a study of T cells in Graves' hyperthyroidism and ophthalmopathy.

Sequenced here: peripheral blood mononuclear cells (PBMCs), sampled at new diagnosis, from a patient treated with antithyroid drugs. The genes are TRBV12-5 and TRBJ2-7; a possible D gene is TRBD1 (6 bases). The TCR sequence derives from a man younger than 45 with Graves disease. In DNA, the CDR3 is TGTGCTAGTGGTGGGACAACCTTATCCTACGAGCAGTACTTC. Translation gives CASGGTTLSYEQYF.